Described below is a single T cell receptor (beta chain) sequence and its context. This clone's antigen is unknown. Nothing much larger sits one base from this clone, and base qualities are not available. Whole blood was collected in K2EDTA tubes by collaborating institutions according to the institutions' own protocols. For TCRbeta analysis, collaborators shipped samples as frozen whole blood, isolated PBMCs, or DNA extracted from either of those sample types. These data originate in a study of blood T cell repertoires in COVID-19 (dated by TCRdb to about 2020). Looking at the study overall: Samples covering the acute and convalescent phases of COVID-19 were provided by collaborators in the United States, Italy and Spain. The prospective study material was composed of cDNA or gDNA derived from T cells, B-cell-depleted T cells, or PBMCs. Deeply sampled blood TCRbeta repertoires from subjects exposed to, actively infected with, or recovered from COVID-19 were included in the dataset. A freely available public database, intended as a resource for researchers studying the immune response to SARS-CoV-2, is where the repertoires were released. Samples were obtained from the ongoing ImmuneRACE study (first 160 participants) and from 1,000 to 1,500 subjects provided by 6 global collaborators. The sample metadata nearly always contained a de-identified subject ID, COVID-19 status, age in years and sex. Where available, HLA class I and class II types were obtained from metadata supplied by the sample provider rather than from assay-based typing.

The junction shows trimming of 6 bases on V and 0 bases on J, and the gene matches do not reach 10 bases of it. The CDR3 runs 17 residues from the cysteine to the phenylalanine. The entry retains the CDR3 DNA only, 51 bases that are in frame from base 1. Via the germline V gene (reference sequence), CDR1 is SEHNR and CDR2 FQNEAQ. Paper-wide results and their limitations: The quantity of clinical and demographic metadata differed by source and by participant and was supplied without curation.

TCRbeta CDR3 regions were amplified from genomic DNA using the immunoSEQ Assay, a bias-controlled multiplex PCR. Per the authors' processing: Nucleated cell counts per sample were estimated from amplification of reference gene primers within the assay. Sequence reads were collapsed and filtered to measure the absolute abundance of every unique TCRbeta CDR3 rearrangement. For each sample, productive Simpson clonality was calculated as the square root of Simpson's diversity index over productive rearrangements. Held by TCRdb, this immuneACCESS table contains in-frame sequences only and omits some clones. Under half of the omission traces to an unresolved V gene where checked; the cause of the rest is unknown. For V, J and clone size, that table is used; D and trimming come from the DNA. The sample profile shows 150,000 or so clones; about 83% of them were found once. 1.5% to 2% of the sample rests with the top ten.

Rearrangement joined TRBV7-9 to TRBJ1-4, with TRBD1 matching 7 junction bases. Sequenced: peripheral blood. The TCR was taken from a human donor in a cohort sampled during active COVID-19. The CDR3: CASRPRQGSPTNEKLFF. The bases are TGTGCCAGCAGACCTCGACAGGGTAGTCCAACTAATGAAAAACTGTTTTTT.